The clone carrying this T cell receptor beta chain was observed once. Its antigen is as yet unknown. RNA, once extracted, was reverse transcribed into cDNA for use as the sequencing template. This table comes from immunoSEQ multiplex PCR, and its TCRdb copy is limited to in-frame clones, with some not included. The data hold approximately 120,000 clones, with about 50% observed a single time. The ends were cut back, 3 bases at V and 8 bases at J, with 2 bases in the middle. The CDR3 contains 10 residues. Germline CDR1 is SGHAT and CDR2 is FQNNGV. The sample comes from a study of CD8+ T cells in alopecia areata. Points from the study as a whole: Patients showed less clear TCR sequence sharing than mice, possibly partly because of HLA diversity. Lesional scalp, notably in alopecia totalis/universalis, had clonality above that of normal scalp.

Sorting of CD4+ and CD8+ T cells was performed on PBMCs. Sequencing used NKG2D-low CD8+ T cells sorted from blood. This receptor was identified in a human donor with alopecia areata. This rearrangement joins TRBV11-2 to TRBJ2-1; D remains unclear. The CDR3 is CASSFDEQFF. The CDR3 bases are TGTGCCAGCAGCTTCGATGAGCAGTTCTTC.